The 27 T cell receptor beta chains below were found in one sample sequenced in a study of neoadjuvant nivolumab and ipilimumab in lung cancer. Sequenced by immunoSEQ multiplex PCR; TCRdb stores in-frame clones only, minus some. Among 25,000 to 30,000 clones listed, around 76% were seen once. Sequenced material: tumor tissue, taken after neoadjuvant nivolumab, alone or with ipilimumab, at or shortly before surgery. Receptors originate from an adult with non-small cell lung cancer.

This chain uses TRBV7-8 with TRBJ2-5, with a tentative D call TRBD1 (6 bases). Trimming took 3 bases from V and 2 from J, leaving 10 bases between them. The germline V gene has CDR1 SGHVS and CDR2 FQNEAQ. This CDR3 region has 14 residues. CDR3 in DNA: TGTGCCAGCAGCTTCGACAGGATGCAAGAGACCCAGTACTTC. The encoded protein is CASSFDRMQETQYF.

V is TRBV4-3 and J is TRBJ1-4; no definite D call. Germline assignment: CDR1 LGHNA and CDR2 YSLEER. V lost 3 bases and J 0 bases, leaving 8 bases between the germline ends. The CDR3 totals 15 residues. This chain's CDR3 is CASSQSDTTNEKLFF. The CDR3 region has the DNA TGCGCCAGCAGCCAGAGCGACACAACTAATGAAAAACTGTTTTTT.

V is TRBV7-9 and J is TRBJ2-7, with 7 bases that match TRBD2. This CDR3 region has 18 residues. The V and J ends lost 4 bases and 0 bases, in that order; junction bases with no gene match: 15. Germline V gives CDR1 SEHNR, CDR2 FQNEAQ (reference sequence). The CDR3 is CASSSSTRGRGISYEQYF. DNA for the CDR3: TGTGCCAGCAGCTCCTCGACACGGGGGAGGGGAATCTCCTACGAGCAGTACTTC.

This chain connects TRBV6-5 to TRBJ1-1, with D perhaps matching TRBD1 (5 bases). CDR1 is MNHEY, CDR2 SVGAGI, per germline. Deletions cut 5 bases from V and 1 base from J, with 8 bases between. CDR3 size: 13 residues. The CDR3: CASSIQGNTEAFF. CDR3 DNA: TGTGCCAGCAGTATCCAGGGGAACACTGAAGCTTTCTTT.

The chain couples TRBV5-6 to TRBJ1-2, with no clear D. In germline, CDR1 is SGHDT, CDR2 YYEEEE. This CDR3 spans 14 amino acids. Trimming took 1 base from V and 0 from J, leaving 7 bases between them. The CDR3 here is CASSLSSSNYGYTF. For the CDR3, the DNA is TGTGCCAGCAGCTTGAGTTCTTCTAACTATGGCTACACCTTC.

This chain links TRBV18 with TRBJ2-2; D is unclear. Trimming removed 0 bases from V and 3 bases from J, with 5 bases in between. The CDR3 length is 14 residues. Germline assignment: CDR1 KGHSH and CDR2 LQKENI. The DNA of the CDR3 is TGTGCCAGCTCACCACCGAGTCACACCGGGGAGCTGTTTTTT. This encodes CASSPPSHTGELFF.

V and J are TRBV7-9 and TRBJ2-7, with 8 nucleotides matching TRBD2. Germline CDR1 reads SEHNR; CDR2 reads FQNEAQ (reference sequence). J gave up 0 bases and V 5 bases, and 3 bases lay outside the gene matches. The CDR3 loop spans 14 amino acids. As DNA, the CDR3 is TGTGCCAGCAGCCAAGCGGGGGCCTCCTACGAGCAGTACTTC. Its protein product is CASSQAGASYEQYF.

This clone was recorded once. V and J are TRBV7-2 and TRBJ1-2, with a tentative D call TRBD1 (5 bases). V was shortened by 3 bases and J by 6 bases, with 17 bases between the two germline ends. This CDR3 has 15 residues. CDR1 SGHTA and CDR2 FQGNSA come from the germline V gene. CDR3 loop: CASSFHSGLSNGYTF. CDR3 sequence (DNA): TGTGCCAGCAGCTTCCACTCAGGGTTGTCCAATGGCTACACCTTC. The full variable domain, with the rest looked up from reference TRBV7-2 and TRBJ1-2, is GAGVSQSPSNKVTEKGKDVELRCDPISGHTALYWYRQSLGQGLEFLIYFQGNSAPDKSGLPSDRFSAERTGGSVSTLTIQRTQQEDSAVYLCASSFHSGLSNGYTFGSGTRLTVV.

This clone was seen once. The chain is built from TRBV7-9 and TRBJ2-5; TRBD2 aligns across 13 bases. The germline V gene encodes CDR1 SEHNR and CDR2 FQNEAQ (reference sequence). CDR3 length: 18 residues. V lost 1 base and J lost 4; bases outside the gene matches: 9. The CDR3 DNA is TGTGCCAGCAGCTTAGGGGCGACTAGCGGGGGGCCCCCAGAGACCCAGTACTTC. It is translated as CASSLGATSGGPPETQYF.

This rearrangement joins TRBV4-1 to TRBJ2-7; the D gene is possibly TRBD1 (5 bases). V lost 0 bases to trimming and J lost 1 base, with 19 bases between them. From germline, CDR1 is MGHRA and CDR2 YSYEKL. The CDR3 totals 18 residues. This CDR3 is CASSQDFYRGVGSYEQYF. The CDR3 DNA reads TGCGCCAGCAGCCAAGATTTCTATAGGGGCGTGGGGTCCTACGAGCAGTACTTC.

The CDR3 sequence is CASSSRVPTDTQYF. The CDR3 DNA sequence: TGTGCCAGCAGTTCCCGAGTTCCCACAGATACGCAGTATTTT. J is TRBJ2-3 and V is TRBV6-5; D call uncertain. The CDR3 spans 14 residues. CDR1 and CDR2 from the germline V gene are MNHEY and SVGAGI. Trimming shortened V by 4 bases and J by 2 bases, and 10 bases separated the two germline ends.

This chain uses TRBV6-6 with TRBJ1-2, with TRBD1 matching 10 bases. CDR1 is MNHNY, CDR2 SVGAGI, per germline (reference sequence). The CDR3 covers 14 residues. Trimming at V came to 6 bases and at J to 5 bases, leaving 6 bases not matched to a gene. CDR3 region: CASRRDRGGYGYTF. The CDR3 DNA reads TGTGCCAGCAGAAGGGACAGGGGTGGATATGGCTACACCTTC.

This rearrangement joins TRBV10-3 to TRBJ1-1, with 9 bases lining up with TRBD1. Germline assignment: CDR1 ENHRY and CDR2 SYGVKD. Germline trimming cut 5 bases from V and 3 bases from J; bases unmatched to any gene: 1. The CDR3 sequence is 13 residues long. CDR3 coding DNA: TGTGCCATCAGTAGGACAGGGGACACTGAAGCTTTCTTT. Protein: CAISRTGDTEAFF.

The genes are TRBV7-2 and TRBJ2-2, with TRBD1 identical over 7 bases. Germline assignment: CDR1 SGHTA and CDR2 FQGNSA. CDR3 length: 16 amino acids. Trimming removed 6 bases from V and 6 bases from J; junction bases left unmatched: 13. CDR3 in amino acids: CASSPQGNRVAGELFF. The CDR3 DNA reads TGTGCCAGCAGTCCACAGGGGAATAGAGTTGCCGGGGAGCTGTTTTTT.

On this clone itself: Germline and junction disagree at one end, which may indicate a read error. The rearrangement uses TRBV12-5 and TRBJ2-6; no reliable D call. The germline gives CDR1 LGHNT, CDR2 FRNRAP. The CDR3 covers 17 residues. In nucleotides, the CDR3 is TGTGCTAGTTGTTTCTCGCAGGTAAACTCTGGGGCCAACGTCCTGACTTTC. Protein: CASCFSQVNSGANVLTF.

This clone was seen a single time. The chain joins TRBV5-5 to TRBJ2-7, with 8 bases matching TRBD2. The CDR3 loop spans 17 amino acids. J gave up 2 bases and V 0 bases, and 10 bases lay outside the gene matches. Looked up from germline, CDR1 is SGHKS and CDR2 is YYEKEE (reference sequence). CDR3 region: CASSLVGRRGGAYEQYF. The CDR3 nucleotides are TGTGCCAGCAGCTTGGTAGGTCGACGGGGGGGCGCCTACGAGCAGTACTTC.

CDR3 region: CAWSGTLRTNYGYTF. DNA for the CDR3: TGTGCCTGGAGTGGAACCCTCCGGACGAACTATGGCTACACCTTC. The chain recombines TRBV30 with TRBJ1-2, with D unclear. The CDR3 runs 15 residues. From germline, CDR1 is GTSNPN and CDR2 SVGIG (reference sequence). The V end lost 1 base, the J end lost 2 bases, and 14 bases lay between the germline ends.

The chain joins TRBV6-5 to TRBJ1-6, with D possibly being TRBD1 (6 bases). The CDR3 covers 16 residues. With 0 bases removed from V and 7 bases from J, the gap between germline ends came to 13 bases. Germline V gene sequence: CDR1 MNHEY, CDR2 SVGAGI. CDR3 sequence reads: CASSYSIPRGNSPLHF. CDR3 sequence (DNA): TGTGCCAGCAGTTACTCGATTCCCAGGGGAAATTCACCCCTCCACTTT.

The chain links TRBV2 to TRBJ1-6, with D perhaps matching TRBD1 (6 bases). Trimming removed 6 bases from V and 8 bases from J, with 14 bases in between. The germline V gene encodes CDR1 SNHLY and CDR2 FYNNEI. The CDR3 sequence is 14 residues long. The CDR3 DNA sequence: TGTGCCAGCAGCCCCGGGGGCGGGTATTCACCCCTCCACTTT. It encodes CASSPGGGYSPLHF.

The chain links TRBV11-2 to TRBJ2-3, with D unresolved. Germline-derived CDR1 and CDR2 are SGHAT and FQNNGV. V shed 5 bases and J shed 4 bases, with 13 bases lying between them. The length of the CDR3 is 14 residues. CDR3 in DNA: TGTGCCAGCAGCCCGAACCAGCTCCCAGATACGCAGTATTTT. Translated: CASSPNQLPDTQYF.

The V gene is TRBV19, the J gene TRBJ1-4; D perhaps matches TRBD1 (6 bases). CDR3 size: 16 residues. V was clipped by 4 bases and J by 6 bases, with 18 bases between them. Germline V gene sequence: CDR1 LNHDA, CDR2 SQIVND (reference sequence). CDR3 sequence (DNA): TGTGCCAGTAGTACTTACAGACAGGACGGCCATGAAAAACTGTTTTTT. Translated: CASSTYRQDGHEKLFF.

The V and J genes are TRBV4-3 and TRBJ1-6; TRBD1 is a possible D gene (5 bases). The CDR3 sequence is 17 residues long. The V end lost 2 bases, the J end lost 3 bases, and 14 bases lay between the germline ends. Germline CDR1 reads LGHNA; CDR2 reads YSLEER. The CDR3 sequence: CASSQRIQELYNSPLHF. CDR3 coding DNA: TGCGCCAGCAGCCAACGGATACAGGAGCTCTATAATTCACCCCTCCACTTT.

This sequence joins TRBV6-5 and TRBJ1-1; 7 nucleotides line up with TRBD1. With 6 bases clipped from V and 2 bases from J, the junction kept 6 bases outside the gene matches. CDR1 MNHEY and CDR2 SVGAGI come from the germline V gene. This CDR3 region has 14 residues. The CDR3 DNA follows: TGTGCCAGCAGGTCGACAGGGATTAACACTGAAGCTTTCTTT. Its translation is CASRSTGINTEAFF.

The CDR3 sequence is CASSEQSPAVPFF. CDR3 nucleotide sequence: TGTGCCAGCAGTGAGCAGAGTCCTGCGGTCCCTTTCTTT. The V and J genes are TRBV6-1 and TRBJ1-1; D is unresolved. Trimming shortened V by 3 bases and J by 12 bases, and 17 bases separated the two germline ends. The CDR3 totals 13 residues. Germline loops: CDR1 MNHNS, CDR2 SASEGT.

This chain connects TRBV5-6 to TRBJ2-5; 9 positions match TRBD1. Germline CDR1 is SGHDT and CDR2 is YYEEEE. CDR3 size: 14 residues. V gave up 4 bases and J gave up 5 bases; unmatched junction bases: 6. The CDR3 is CASSLTGGGETQYF. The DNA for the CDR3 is TGTGCCAGCAGCCTTACAGGGGGCGGGGAGACCCAGTACTTC.

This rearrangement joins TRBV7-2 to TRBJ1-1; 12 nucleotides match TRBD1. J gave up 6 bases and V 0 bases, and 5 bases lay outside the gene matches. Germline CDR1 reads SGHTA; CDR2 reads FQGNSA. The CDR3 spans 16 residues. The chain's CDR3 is CASSLAAGQGAPEAFF. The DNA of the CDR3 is TGTGCCAGCAGCTTAGCAGCGGGACAGGGGGCCCCTGAAGCTTTCTTT.

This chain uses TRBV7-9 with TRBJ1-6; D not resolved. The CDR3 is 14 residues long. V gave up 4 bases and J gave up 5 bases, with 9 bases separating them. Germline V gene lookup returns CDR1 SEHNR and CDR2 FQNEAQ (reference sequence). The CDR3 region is CASSYDTNNSPLHF. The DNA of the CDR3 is TGTGCCAGCAGCTATGACACTAATAATTCACCCCTCCACTTT.